The 24 T cell receptor beta chains below all came from one sample that was sequenced in a study of metastatic and nonmetastatic thyroid tumors. Thyroid surgery was performed in patients who had received no treatment beforehand. MiXCR re-clonotyped the PCR reads for TCRdb. The sample shows approximately 25,000 clones, less than 15% of them seen only once. What was sequenced was blood. The receptors here all came from a female donor with papillary thyroid cancer or a benign thyroid nodule (not recorded which). Some clones in this sample may be carry-over from other donors' samples.

This clone was recorded many times. The chain joins TRBV28 to TRBJ2-4, with D perhaps TRBD2 (6 bases). This CDR3 contains 11 residues. Germline-derived CDR1 and CDR2 are MDHEN and SYDVKM. The V end lost 3 bases, the J end lost 9 bases, and 6 bases lay between the germline ends. The CDR3 reads CASSLRGIQYF. CDR3 sequence (DNA): TGTGCCAGCAGTTTGCGGGGCATTCAGTACTTC. Filled out from reference TRBV28 and TRBJ2-4, the complete variable domain reads DVKVTQSSRYLVKRTGEKVFLECVQDMDHENMFWYRQDPGLGLRLIYFSYDVKMKEKGDIPEGYSVSREKKERFSLILESASTNQTSMYLCASSLRGIQYFGAGTRLSVL.

The chain employs TRBV20-1 and TRBJ1-2, with a possible D match to TRBD1 (6 bases). Germline V gives CDR1 DFQATT, CDR2 SNEGSKA (reference sequence). V dropped 6 bases and J dropped 0 bases, with 14 bases sitting between them. The CDR3 length is 14 residues. The CDR3 sequence: CSAARDTTNYGYTF. The CDR3 DNA reads as TGCAGTGCCGCCCGGGACACAACTAACTATGGCTACACCTTC.

This clone appeared many times. The chain recombines TRBV6-1 with TRBJ1-4; 7 nucleotides line up with TRBD1. The CDR3 extends over 14 amino acids. Germline assignment: CDR1 MNHNS and CDR2 SASEGT. V was pared by 0 bases and J by 14 bases, with 9 bases of the junction left unmatched. The CDR3 sequence is CASSEAVNTGALFF. DNA for the CDR3: TGTGCCAGCAGTGAAGCGGTAAATACAGGGGCCCTGTTTTTT.

The table lists this clone with a few counts. This rearrangement joins TRBV12-5 to TRBJ1-4; no definite D call. This CDR3 has 16 amino acids. Germline V gene data show CDR1 as LGHNT and CDR2 as FRNRAP. V lost 2 bases, J lost 2 bases, and 12 bases lay in between. The CDR3 is CASGLPPKVTNEKLFF. For the CDR3, the DNA is TGTGCTAGTGGTTTGCCTCCGAAGGTGACTAATGAAAAACTGTTTTTT.

For this clone: A read error is possible here, since a much larger clone lies one base away. Other DNA sequences in this specimen translate into the identical CDR3. The V and J genes are TRBV7-3 and TRBJ1-1; D perhaps matches TRBD1 (6 bases). This CDR3 has 14 residues. Germline V CDR1 and CDR2: SGHTA, FQGTGA. The chain's CDR3 is CASSAALGGTEAFF. The CDR3 coding sequence is TGTGCCAGCAGCGCAGCTCTGGGGGGCACTGAAGCCTTCTTT.

Concerning this clone itself: A much larger clone differs from this one at a single base, so this may be a read error. The chain has TRBV4-2 and TRBJ2-4, with TRBD2 matching 12 bases. The length of the CDR3 is 19 residues. Trimming removed 4 bases from V and 7 bases from J; junction bases left unmatched: 17. Germline-derived CDR1 and CDR2 are LGHNA and YNFKEQ. Here the CDR3 DNA reads TGTGCCAGCAGCCCATTGGGGGGTCTAGCGGGAGGGCTGATGAACATTCAGTACTTC. Its translation: CASSPLGGLAGGLMNIQYF.

In this sample, this clone is medium-sized. The gene calls are TRBV6-1 and TRBJ1-2, with D unresolved. The CDR3 extends over 15 amino acids. Trimming left V 5 bases short and J 0 bases short, with 13 bases between. Germline CDR1 reads MNHNS; CDR2 reads SASEGT. The CDR3 DNA reads as TGTGCCAGCAGTCCTAGTCCCACTACTAACTATGGCTACACCTTC. This codes for CASSPSPTTNYGYTF.

This clone was observed at least ten times. This chain uses TRBV19 with TRBJ2-3; TRBD1 or TRBD2 may be the D gene (5 bases each). V lost 6 bases and J lost 6, with 13 bases in between. CDR1 LNHDA and CDR2 SQIVND come from the germline V gene (reference sequence). The CDR3 length is 13 residues. The CDR3 DNA follows: TGTGCCAGTAGACCACCTGGGGGTGATACGCAGTATTTT. Amino acid sequence: CASRPPGGDTQYF.

This clone was detected many times. The V and J genes are TRBV18 and TRBJ2-5; D is ambiguous. This CDR3 comprises 13 residues. V shed 3 bases and J shed 5 bases, with 10 bases lying between them. CDR1 is KGHSH and CDR2 is LQKENI in the germline V gene. Here the CDR3 reads CASSPLSAETQYF. The DNA of the CDR3 is TGTGCCAGCTCACCGCTTAGTGCGGAGACCCAGTACTTC.

In this sample, this clone turned up many times. With a much larger clone just one base away, this may be a read error. It is likely a read error, because the conserved phenylalanine at the end of the CDR3 is missing. The chain employs TRBV12-3 or TRBV12-4 and TRBJ2-5; D is unresolved. V lost 8 bases, J lost 2 bases, and 9 bases lay in between. CDR3 length equals 12 residues. CDR3 bases: TGTGCCAGCGCTTGGGGTCAAGAGACCCAGTACCTC. It encodes CASAWGQETQYL.

This clone was detected ten times or more. This chain links TRBV7-9 with TRBJ2-6; D ambiguous. Between the trimmed V and J ends, which lost 7 bases and 4 bases, there was a span of 11 bases. The CDR3 runs to 14 residues. Looked up from germline, CDR1 is SEHNR and CDR2 is FQNEAQ (reference sequence). CDR3 sequence: CASTLVAGANVLTF. The CDR3 coding sequence is TGTGCCAGCACCCTTGTGGCCGGGGCCAACGTCCTGACTTTC.

This clone has at least ten counts. The chain has TRBV20-1 and TRBJ2-1; no reliable D call. CDR1 DFQATT and CDR2 SNEGSKA come from the germline V gene (reference sequence). Trimming removed 0 bases at V and 15 bases at J, with 21 bases between. The CDR3 runs to 14 residues. Here the CDR3 DNA reads TGCAGTGCTAGAGATAAGGGTGTGGAACTTAGGCTGTTCTTC. Protein sequence: CSARDKGVELRLFF.

Regarding this clone: This CDR3 fails to terminate in the conserved phenylalanine or tryptophan, so it likely reflects a read error. J is TRBJ2-5 and V is TRBV3-1, with TRBD2 identical over 9 bases. The CDR3 sequence is 14 residues long. Germline values: CDR1 LGHDT, CDR2 YNNKEL (reference sequence). CDR3 sequence: CAISPSGTLETQYS. The CDR3 nucleotides are TGTGCCATCAGCCCTAGCGGGACTTTGGAGACCCAGTACTCC.

This clone occurred many times. The chain links TRBV20-1 to TRBJ1-2, with D possibly TRBD1 on 5 matching bases. This CDR3 is built from 13 residues. The V gene's germline CDR1 is DFQATT and CDR2 SNEGSKA (reference sequence). Trimming removed 3 bases at V and 8 bases at J, with 16 bases between. CDR3 nucleotides: TGCAGTGCTAGCTTGATTTGGGGGGAGGGCTACACCTTC. This translates into CSASLIWGEGYTF.

This clone appeared many times. The chain carries TRBV24-1 and TRBJ2-2; TRBD2 matches at 9 bases. J was trimmed by 4 bases and V by 6 bases; bases with no gene match: 2. This CDR3 region has 14 residues. Germline loops: CDR1 KGHDR, CDR2 SFDVKD. CDR3 bases: TGTGCCACCAGTCTAGCGGGAATCACCGGGGAGCTGTTTTTT. It specifies CATSLAGITGELFF.

This clone rates as medium-sized (0.01 to 0.1%). CDR3 in amino acids: CASSGGGYFEAFF. The CDR3 DNA reads TGTGCCAGCAGCGGGGGGGGGTACTTTGAAGCTTTCTTT. This chain uses TRBV12-3 or TRBV12-4 with TRBJ1-1, with D maybe TRBD1 (5 bases). The V end lost 6 bases, the J end lost 7 bases, and 15 bases lay between the germline ends. This CDR3 region has 13 residues.

There are many counts of this clone. The J gene is TRBJ2-3, the V gene TRBV30, with TRBD1 identical over 7 bases. The CDR3 runs 15 residues. Trimming removed 2 bases from V and 0 bases from J; junction bases left unmatched: 5. Germline V gene lookup returns CDR1 GTSNPN and CDR2 SVGIG (reference sequence). CDR3 sequence (DNA): TGTGCCTGGAGTAAGGGGGCAGGGAGCACAGATACGCAGTATTTT. As protein: CAWSKGAGSTDTQYF.

This clone was counted a few times. A much bigger clone sits one base away, suggesting this may be a read error. This is likely a read error, given that the CDR3 carries no conserved phenylalanine or tryptophan at its end. This CDR3 reads CASSPGGGSYEQYL. CDR3 bases: TGTGCCAGCAGCCCGGGGGGGGGCTCCTACGAGCAGTACCTC. The chain has TRBV5-6 and TRBJ2-7; 8 nucleotides match TRBD2. The CDR3 sequence is 14 residues long. Unmatched junction bases numbered 3, after V lost 4 bases and J lost 0 bases. Per germline, CDR1 SGHDT and CDR2 YYEEEE.

The sample holds many counts of this clone. The CDR3 spells CASRSQGDQPQHF. CDR3 coding DNA: TGCGCCAGCAGGAGTCAGGGCGACCAGCCCCAGCATTTT. This chain uses TRBV10-2 with TRBJ1-5, with D possibly matching TRBD1 (5 bases). Trimming shortened V by 6 bases and J by 7 bases, and 13 bases separated the two germline ends. There are 13 residues in the CDR3. CDR1 WSHSY and CDR2 SAAADI come from the germline V gene.

This clone showed up just a few times. The chain links TRBV6-1 to TRBJ2-5; the D gene is possibly TRBD2 (6 bases). Germline CDR1 reads MNHNS; CDR2 reads SASEGT. The CDR3 length is 16 residues. V lost 5 bases and J 1 base, leaving 17 bases between the germline ends. CDR3 sequence: CASSFVREGSQETQYF. The CDR3 nucleotides are TGTGCCAGCAGTTTTGTGCGGGAAGGATCCCAAGAGACCCAGTACTTC.

The chain employs TRBV30 and TRBJ2-1; 7 bases align to TRBD2. There are 14 residues in the CDR3. Trimming took 1 base from V and 10 from J; bases not matched to a gene: 10. Germline V gene data show CDR1 as GTSNPN and CDR2 as SVGIG (reference sequence). CDR3 nucleotides: TGTGCCTGGAGTGAGTGGGAGGGGTGTGACGAGCAGTTCTTC. The encoded protein is CAWSEWEGCDEQFF.

This clone was seen at least ten times. This chain joins TRBV2 and TRBJ1-2; 9 bases align to TRBD1. This CDR3 region has 15 residues. With V trimmed by 7 bases and J by 2 bases, 8 bases remained unmatched. The germline V gene has CDR1 SNHLY and CDR2 FYNNEI. The CDR3 here is CASTSPGQGNYGYTF. In nucleotides, the CDR3 is TGTGCCAGCACTAGCCCAGGACAGGGGAACTATGGCTACACCTTC.

The CDR3, as DNA: TGCAGTGCTAGGCCGGGACTAGCGGGAGAGGGTGAGCAGTTCTTC. Residues: CSARPGLAGEGEQFF. The rearrangement uses TRBV20-1 and TRBJ2-1, with 14 positions matching TRBD2. This CDR3 is built from 15 residues. CDR1 is DFQATT, CDR2 SNEGSKA, per germline (reference sequence). V was clipped by 3 bases and J by 9 bases; unmatched bases: 7.

The chain employs TRBV5-1 and TRBJ2-3; unclear D gene. CDR1 and CDR2 (germline): SGHRS, YFSETQ. The V gene lost 2 bases and the J gene lost 0 bases, with 7 bases spanning the gap. CDR3 length: 14 residues. CDR3 coding DNA: TGCGCCAGCAGCTTTCATTCCAGCACAGATACGCAGTATTTT. Protein sequence: CASSFHSSTDTQYF.